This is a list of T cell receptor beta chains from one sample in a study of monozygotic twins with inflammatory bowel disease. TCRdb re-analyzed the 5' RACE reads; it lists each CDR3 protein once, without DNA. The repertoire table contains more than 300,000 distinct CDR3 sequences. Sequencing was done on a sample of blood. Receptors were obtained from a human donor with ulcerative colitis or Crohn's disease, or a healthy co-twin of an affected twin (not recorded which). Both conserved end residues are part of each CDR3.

CDR3 protein: CASQLRVTDTEVFF
J gene: TRBJ1-1
V gene: TRBV2

CDR3 protein: CASSWGHNSPGNEQFF
J gene: TRBJ2-1
V gene: TRBV6-1

CDR3 protein: CASSQQPSYEQYF
J gene: TRBJ2-7
V gene: TRBV6-5

CDR3 protein: CASSLDSLANYGYTF
J gene: TRBJ1-2
V gene: TRBV28

CDR3 protein: CASSQKGRVLDEQFF
J gene: TRBJ2-1
V gene: TRBV11-3

CDR3 protein: CAGSTGQGSGELFF
J gene: TRBJ2-2
V gene: TRBV7-3

CDR3 protein: CATSSGLISNTGELFF
J gene: TRBJ2-2
V gene: TRBV24-1

CDR3 protein: CASSLKSGTSGRAGETQYF
J gene: TRBJ2-5
V gene: TRBV11-2

CDR3 protein: CASSYSGKNGIYEQYF
J gene: TRBJ2-7
V gene: TRBV6-2/TRBV6-3

CDR3 protein: CASSFQGEGREYF
J gene: TRBJ2-7
V gene: TRBV5-1

CDR3 protein: CASSQGTSGGTDTGELFF
J gene: TRBJ2-2
V gene: TRBV4-3

CDR3 protein: CASSLAQDRVAGELFF
J gene: TRBJ2-2
V gene: TRBV7-2

CDR3 protein: CASSPRGGGTYEQYF
J gene: TRBJ2-7
V gene: TRBV4-1

CDR3 protein: CASSGRGLDTGELFF
J gene: TRBJ2-2
V gene: TRBV5-1

CDR3 protein: CASTKGGGLYEQYF
J gene: TRBJ2-7
V gene: TRBV28

CDR3 protein: CATSRDLGSGGTGELFF
J gene: TRBJ2-2
V gene: TRBV15

CDR3 protein: CASSHTPTSGGTDTQYF
J gene: TRBJ2-3
V gene: TRBV4-3

CDR3 protein: CASSLRDLFDSPLHF
J gene: TRBJ1-6
V gene: TRBV28

CDR3 protein: CASSGGLAGLETQYF
J gene: TRBJ2-5
V gene: TRBV9

CDR3 protein: CASIFPGVTGNTIYF
J gene: TRBJ1-3
V gene: TRBV12-3/TRBV12-4

CDR3 protein: CASSLGPSGNIQYF
J gene: TRBJ2-4
V gene: TRBV7-2

CDR3 protein: CASSHPTGVTEAFF
J gene: TRBJ1-1
V gene: TRBV5-6

CDR3 protein: CASRTRQGYGYTF
J gene: TRBJ1-2
V gene: TRBV6-1

CDR3 protein: CASSYPATSGTDTQYF
J gene: TRBJ2-3
V gene: TRBV6-2/TRBV6-3

CDR3 protein: CSVELRDYEQYF
J gene: TRBJ2-7
V gene: TRBV29-1

CDR3 protein: CSVPGTAEETQYF
J gene: TRBJ2-5
V gene: TRBV29-1

CDR3 protein: CASSPWRSSGNTIYF
J gene: TRBJ1-3
V gene: TRBV7-2

CDR3 protein: CSALRTDRANTEAFF
J gene: TRBJ1-1
V gene: TRBV20-1

CDR3 protein: CSARDLTGRAEQYF
J gene: TRBJ2-7
V gene: TRBV20-1

CDR3 protein: CASSLGGFNTEAFF
J gene: TRBJ1-1
V gene: TRBV28

CDR3 protein: CASSTTGGVYEQYF
J gene: TRBJ2-7
V gene: TRBV7-9

CDR3 protein: CASSREWTGMGTEAFF
J gene: TRBJ1-1
V gene: TRBV4-2

CDR3 protein: CASSPQTGATNEKLFF
J gene: TRBJ1-4
V gene: TRBV7-2

CDR3 protein: CSARVGDYEQYF
J gene: TRBJ2-7
V gene: TRBV20-1

CDR3 protein: CSAKNPTSGSTDTQYF
J gene: TRBJ2-3
V gene: TRBV20-1

CDR3 protein: CASRQQIYRGPVF
J gene: TRBJ2-3
V gene: TRBV28

CDR3 protein: CSAPETDHQPQHF
J gene: TRBJ1-5
V gene: TRBV20-1

CDR3 protein: CSARVATSGVNNEQFF
J gene: TRBJ2-1
V gene: TRBV20-1

CDR3 protein: CASSEGRRHYNEQFF
J gene: TRBJ2-1
V gene: TRBV6-1

CDR3 protein: CASSLALWGQFANTGELFF
J gene: TRBJ2-2
V gene: TRBV5-4

CDR3 protein: CASKAGPAGDTIYF
J gene: TRBJ1-3
V gene: TRBV7-2

CDR3 protein: CASSQLAGVSSSYNEQFF
J gene: TRBJ2-1
V gene: TRBV4-3

CDR3 protein: CASILIGGPGEQFF
J gene: TRBJ2-1
V gene: TRBV12-3/TRBV12-4

CDR3 protein: CASSNPDRGPYGYTF
J gene: TRBJ1-2
V gene: TRBV5-5

CDR3 protein: CASRTGHTGELFF
J gene: TRBJ2-2
V gene: TRBV6-6

CDR3 protein: CASSRIEPRTDTQYF
J gene: TRBJ2-3
V gene: TRBV5-1

CDR3 protein: CSARYQTGVSNSPLHF
J gene: TRBJ1-6
V gene: TRBV20-1

CDR3 protein: CASTLWGQGVTEAFF
J gene: TRBJ1-1
V gene: TRBV5-1

CDR3 protein: CSALNPPYNQPQHF
J gene: TRBJ1-5
V gene: TRBV20-1

CDR3 protein: CASSQAGPHEQYF
J gene: TRBJ2-7
V gene: TRBV14

CDR3 protein: CASSSYSSYEQYF
J gene: TRBJ2-7
V gene: TRBV7-9

CDR3 protein: CSGIGTAREQYF
J gene: TRBJ2-7
V gene: TRBV20-1

CDR3 protein: CATSRDQRQGSFF
J gene: TRBJ1-1
V gene: TRBV15

CDR3 protein: CSARFPEAYEQYF
J gene: TRBJ2-7
V gene: TRBV20-1

CDR3 protein: CASRLSGGNTDTQYF
J gene: TRBJ2-3
V gene: TRBV7-2

CDR3 protein: CASSSRLDTQYF
J gene: TRBJ2-3
V gene: TRBV4-2

CDR3 protein: CSAPRDRTSYEQYF
J gene: TRBJ2-7
V gene: TRBV20-1

CDR3 protein: CATSEGAGGNTEAFF
J gene: TRBJ1-1
V gene: TRBV24-1

CDR3 protein: CATSRDRGLQETQYF
J gene: TRBJ2-5
V gene: TRBV15

CDR3 protein: CSSGGGETQYF
J gene: TRBJ2-5
V gene: TRBV29-1